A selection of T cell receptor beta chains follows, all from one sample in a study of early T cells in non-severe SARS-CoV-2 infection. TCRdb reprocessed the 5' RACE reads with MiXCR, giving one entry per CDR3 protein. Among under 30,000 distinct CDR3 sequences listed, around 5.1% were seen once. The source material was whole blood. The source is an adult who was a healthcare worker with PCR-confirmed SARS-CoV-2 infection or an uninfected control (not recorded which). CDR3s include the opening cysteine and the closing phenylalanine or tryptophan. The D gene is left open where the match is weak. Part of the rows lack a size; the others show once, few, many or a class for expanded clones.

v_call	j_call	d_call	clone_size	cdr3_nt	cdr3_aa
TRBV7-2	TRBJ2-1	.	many	TGTGCCAGCAGCTTTATTGGAAGCGGGCATGCCAATGAGCAGTTCTTC	CASSFIGSGHANEQFF
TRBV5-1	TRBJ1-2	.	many	TGCGCCAGCAGCTTGGGGCAGGGTTTCGATGGCTACACCTTC	CASSLGQGFDGYTF
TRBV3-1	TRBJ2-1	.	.	TGTGCCAGCAGCCAGGGCGTTAGCTCCTACAATGAGCAGTTCTTC	CASSQGVSSYNEQFF
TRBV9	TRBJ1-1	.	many	TGTGCCAGCAGCGTAGAGGTAAACACTGAAGCTTTCTTT	CASSVEVNTEAFF
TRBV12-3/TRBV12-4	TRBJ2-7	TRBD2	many	TGTGCCAGCAGTCCTAAACCCGGACTAGCGGTTTCCTACGAGCAGTACTTC	CASSPKPGLAVSYEQYF
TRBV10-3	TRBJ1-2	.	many	TGTGCCATCAGGGTAGCAGATTATGGCTACACCTTC	CAIRVADYGYTF
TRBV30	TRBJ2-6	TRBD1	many	TGTGCCTGGGGACAGGCTGGGGCCAACGTCCTGACTTTC	CAWGQAGANVLTF
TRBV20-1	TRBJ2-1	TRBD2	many	TGCAGTGCTAGAGGGGTCGGGAGGGGTGAGCAGTTCTTC	CSARGVGRGEQFF
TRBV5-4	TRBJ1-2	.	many	TGTGCCAGCAGCTTGCCCGACAGGTTCGGCTACACCTTC	CASSLPDRFGYTF
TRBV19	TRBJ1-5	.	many	TGTGCCAGTAGTGTCACACCCAATAGCAATCAGCCCCAGCATTTT	CASSVTPNSNQPQHF
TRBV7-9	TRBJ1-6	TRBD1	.	TGTGCCAGCAGCTTGGGGACAGGGGGACCCCTCCACTTT	CASSLGTGGPLHF
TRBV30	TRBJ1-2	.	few	TGTGCCTGGAGTGTTGGTTTTAACTATGGCTACACCTTC	CAWSVGFNYGYTF
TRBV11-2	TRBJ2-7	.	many	TGTGCCAGCAGCTTAGTTAGCGAGCAGTACTTC	CASSLVSEQYF
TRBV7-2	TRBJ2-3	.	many	TGTGCCAGCAGCCCTCCCGCCGGGGGTATTGCAGATACGCAGTATTTT	CASSPPAGGIADTQYF
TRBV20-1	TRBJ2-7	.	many	TGCAGTGCTCGGGCGTTGACCAATTTGGGGCTCTACGAGCAGTACTTC	CSARALTNLGLYEQYF
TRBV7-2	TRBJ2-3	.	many	TGTGCCAGCAGCCTGGGTGGCCCTTATACAGATACGCAGTATTTT	CASSLGGPYTDTQYF
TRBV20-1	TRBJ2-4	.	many	TGCAGTGCCGAGGCGGTTTCCAAAAACATTCAGTACTTC	CSAEAVSKNIQYF
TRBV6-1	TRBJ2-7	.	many	TGTGCCAGCAGTGAAAGGACAAGGGGCACCTACGAGCAGTACTTC	CASSERTRGTYEQYF
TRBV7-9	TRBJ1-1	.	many	TGTGCCAGCAGCTCCACAGGGCCTCTGGTAGCTTTCTTT	CASSSTGPLVAFF
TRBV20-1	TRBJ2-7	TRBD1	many	TGCAGTGCGGAGACACAGGGGGCGGCCTACGAGCAGTACTTC	CSAETQGAAYEQYF
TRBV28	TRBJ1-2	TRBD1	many	TGTGCCAGCGGGGACAGGGACTATGGCTACACCTTC	CASGDRDYGYTF
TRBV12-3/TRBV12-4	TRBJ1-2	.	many	TGTGCCAGCAGTCTGGGAGGCAAGGGCTACACCTTC	CASSLGGKGYTF
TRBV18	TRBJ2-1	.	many	TGTGCCAGCTCAAGGGCAGGGCAATACAATGAGCAGTTCTTC	CASSRAGQYNEQFF
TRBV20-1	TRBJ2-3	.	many	TGCAGTGCTAGAGATCCCGGGGGAGGTAGCACAGATACGCAGTATTTT	CSARDPGGGSTDTQYF
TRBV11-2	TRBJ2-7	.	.	TGTGCCAGCAGCTTAAACGTTCACAGAATGCTAGGGGAGCAGTACTTC	CASSLNVHRMLGEQYF
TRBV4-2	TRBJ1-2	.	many	TGTGCCAGCAGCCAAGCTCGGACAGCGATCTATGGCTACACCTTC	CASSQARTAIYGYTF
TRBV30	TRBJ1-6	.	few	TGTGCCTGGAGCCTTACGGACAGAAGTAATTCACCCCTCCACTTT	CAWSLTDRSNSPLHF
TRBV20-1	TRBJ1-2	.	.	TGCAGTGCTAGAGATCCAGTTAACTATGGCTACACCTTC	CSARDPVNYGYTF